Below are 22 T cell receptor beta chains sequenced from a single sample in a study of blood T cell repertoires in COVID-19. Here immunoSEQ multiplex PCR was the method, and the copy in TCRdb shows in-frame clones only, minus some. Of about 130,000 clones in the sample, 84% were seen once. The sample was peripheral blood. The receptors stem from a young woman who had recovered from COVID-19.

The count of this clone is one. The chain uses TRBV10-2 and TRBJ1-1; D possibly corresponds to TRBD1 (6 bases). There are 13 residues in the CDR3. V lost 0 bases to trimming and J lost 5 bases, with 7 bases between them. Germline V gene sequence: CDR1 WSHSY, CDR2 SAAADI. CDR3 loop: CASSESRGTEAFF. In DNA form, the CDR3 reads TGCGCCAGCAGTGAGTCAAGGGGGACTGAAGCTTTCTTT.

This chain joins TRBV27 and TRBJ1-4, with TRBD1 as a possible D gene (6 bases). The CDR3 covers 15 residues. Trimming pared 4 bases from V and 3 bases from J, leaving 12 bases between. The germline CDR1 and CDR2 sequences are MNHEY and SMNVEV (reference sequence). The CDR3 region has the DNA TGTGCCAGCAGTTCCTACAGGGCTGCTAATGAAAAACTGTTTTTT. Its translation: CASSSYRAANEKLFF. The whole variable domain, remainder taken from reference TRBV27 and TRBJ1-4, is EAQVTQNPRYLITVTGKKLTVTCSQNMNHEYMSWYRQDPGLGLRQIYYSMNVEVTDKGDVPEGYKVSRKEKRNFPLILESPSPNQTSLYFCASSSYRAANEKLFFGSGTQLSVL.

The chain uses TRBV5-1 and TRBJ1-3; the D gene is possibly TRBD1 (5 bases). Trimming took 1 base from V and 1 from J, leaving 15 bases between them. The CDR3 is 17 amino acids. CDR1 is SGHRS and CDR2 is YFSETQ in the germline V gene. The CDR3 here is CASSLQGGGGSGNTIYF. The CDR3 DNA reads TGCGCCAGCAGCTTGCAAGGCGGGGGAGGTTCTGGAAACACCATATATTTT.

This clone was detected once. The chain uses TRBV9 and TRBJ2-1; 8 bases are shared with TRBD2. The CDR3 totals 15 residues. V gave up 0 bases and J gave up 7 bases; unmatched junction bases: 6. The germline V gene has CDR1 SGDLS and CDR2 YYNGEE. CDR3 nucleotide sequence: TGTGCCAGCAGCGTAGGCGGGGGGCTTAGGAATGAGCAGTTCTTC. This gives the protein CASSVGGGLRNEQFF.

CDR3 DNA sequence: TGTGCCAGCAGGCCTTTAGTTGGGAGGTCCTACGAGCAGTACTTC. Translation: CASRPLVGRSYEQYF. The chain links TRBV2 to TRBJ2-7; perhaps TRBD2 as D (6 bases). Germline loops: CDR1 SNHLY, CDR2 FYNNEI. The CDR3 length is 15 residues. Trimming cost V 6 bases and J 1 base, with 16 bases left between them.

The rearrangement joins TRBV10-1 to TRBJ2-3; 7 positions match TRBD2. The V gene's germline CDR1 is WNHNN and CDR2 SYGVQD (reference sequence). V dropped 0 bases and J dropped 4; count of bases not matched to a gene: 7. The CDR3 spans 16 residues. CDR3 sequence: CASSESPGRSADTQYF. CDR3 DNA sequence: TGCGCCAGCAGTGAGTCCCCCGGGAGGTCCGCAGATACGCAGTATTTT.

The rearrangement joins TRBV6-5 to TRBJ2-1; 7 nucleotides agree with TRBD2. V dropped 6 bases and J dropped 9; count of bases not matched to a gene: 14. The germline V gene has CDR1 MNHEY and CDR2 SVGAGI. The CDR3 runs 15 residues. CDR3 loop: CASSPKEGGGVEQFF. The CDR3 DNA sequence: TGTGCCAGCAGCCCGAAGGAGGGCGGGGGAGTTGAGCAGTTCTTC.

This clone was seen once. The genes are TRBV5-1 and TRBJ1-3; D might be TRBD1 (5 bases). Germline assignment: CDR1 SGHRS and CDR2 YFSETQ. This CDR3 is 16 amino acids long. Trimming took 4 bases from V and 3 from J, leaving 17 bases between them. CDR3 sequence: CASSGEQELSGNTIYF. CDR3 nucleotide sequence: TGCGCCAGCAGCGGAGAACAGGAGTTGAGTGGAAACACCATATATTTT.

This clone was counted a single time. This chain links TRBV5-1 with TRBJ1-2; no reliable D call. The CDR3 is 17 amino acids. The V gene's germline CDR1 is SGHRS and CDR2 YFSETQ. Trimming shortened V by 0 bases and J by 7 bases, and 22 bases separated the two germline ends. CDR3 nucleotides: TGCGCCAGCAGCTTGGCTATGGGCCCCCTGAGCCCGGCTGGCTACACCTTC. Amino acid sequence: CASSLAMGPLSPAGYTF.

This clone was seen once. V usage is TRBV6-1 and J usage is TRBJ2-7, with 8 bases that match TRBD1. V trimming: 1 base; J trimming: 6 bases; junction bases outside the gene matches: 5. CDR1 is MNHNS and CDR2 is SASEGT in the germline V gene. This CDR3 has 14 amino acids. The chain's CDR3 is CASSEGQGPGEQYF. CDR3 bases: TGTGCCAGCAGTGAAGGACAGGGGCCAGGCGAGCAGTACTTC.

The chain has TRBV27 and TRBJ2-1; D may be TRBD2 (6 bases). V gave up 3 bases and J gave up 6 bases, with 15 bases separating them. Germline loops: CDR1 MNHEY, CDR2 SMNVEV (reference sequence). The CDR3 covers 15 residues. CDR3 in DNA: TGTGCCAGCAGTTTGGTAGCGGAGGTGGGCAATGAGCAGTTCTTC. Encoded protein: CASSLVAEVGNEQFF.

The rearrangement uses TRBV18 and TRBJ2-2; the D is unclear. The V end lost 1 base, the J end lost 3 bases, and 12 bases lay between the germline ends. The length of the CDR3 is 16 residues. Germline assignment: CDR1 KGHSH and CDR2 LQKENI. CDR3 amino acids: CASSPQSPRDTGELFF. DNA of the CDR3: TGTGCCAGCTCACCACAATCTCCAAGAGACACCGGGGAGCTGTTTTTT.

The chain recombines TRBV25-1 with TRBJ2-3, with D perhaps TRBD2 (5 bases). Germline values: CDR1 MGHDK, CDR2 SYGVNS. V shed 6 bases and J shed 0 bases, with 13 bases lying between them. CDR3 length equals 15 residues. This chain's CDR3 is CASRKSGGSTDTQYF. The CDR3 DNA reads TGTGCCAGCAGAAAATCGGGCGGGAGCACAGATACGCAGTATTTT.

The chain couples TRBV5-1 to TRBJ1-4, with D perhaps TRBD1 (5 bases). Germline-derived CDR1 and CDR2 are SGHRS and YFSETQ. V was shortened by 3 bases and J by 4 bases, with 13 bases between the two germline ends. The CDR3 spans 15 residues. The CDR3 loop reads CASSSEDTRNEKLFF. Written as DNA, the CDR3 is TGCGCCAGCAGCTCCGAGGACACGCGTAATGAAAAACTGTTTTTT.

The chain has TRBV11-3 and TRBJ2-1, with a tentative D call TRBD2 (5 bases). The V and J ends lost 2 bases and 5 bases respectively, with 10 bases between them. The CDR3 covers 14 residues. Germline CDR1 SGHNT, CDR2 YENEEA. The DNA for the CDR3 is TGTGCCAGCAGCTTAACTCCGGGGAACAATGAGCAGTTCTTC. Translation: CASSLTPGNNEQFF.

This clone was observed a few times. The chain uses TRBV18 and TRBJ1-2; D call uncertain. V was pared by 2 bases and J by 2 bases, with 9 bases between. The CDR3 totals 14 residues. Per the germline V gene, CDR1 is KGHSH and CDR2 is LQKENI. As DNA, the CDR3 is TGTGCCAGCTCACCAAACGGGGAGAACTATGGCTACACCTTC. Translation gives CASSPNGENYGYTF.

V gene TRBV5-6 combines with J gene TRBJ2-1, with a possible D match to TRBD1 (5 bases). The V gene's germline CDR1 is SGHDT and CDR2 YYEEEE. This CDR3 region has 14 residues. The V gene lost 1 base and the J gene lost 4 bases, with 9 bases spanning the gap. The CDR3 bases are TGTGCCAGCAGCTTGTTGGGGCAGTACAATGAGCAGTTCTTC. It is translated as CASSLLGQYNEQFF.

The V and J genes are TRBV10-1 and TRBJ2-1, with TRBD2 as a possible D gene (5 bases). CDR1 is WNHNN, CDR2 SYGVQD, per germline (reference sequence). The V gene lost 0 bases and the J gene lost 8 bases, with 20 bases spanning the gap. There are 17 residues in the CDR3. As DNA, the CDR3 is TGCGCCAGCAGTGAGTCGAGGTCCATCATCAAGGAGGATGAGCAGTTCTTC. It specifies CASSESRSIIKEDEQFF.

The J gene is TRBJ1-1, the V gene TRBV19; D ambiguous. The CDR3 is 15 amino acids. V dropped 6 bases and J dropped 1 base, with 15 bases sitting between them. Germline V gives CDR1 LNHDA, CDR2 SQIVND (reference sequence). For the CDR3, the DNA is TGTGCCAGTAGGTGGGCCCCTCTCGGGAACACTGAAGCTTTCTTT. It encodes CASRWAPLGNTEAFF. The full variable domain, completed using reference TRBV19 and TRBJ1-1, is DGGITQSPKYLFRKEGQNVTLSCEQNLNHDAMYWYRQDPGQGLRLIYYSQIVNDFQKGDIAEGYSVSREKKESFPLTVTSAQKNPTAFYLCASRWAPLGNTEAFFGQGTRLTVV.

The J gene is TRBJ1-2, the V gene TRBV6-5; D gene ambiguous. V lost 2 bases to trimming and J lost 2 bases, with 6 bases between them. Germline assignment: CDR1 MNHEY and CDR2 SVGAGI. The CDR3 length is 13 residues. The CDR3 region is CASSYDGNYGYTF. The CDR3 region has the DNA TGTGCCAGCAGTTACGACGGGAACTATGGCTACACCTTC.

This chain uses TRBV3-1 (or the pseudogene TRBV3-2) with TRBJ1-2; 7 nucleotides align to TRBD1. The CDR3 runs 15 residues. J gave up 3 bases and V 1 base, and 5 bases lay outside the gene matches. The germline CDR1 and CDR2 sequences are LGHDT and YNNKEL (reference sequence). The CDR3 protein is CASSQVYQGDYGYTF. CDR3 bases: TGTGCCAGCAGCCAAGTTTATCAGGGGGACTATGGCTACACCTTC.

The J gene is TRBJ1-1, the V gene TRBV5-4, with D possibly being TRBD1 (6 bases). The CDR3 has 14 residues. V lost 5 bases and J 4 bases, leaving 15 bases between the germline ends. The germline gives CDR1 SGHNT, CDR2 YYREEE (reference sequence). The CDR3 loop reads CASRTNREGTEAFF. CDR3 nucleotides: TGTGCCAGCAGGACGAACAGGGAGGGCACTGAAGCTTTCTTT. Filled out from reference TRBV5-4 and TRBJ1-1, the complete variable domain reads ETGVTQSPTHLIKTRGQQVTLRCSSQSGHNTVSWYQQALGQGPQFIFQYYREEENGRGNFPPRFSGLQFPNYSSELNVNALELDDSALYLCASRTNREGTEAFFGQGTRLTVV.